The rows below give T cell receptor beta chains drawn from one sample of a study of a mutant IDH1 vaccine in newly diagnosed glioma. Their antigens are not known. Repertoires were generated with immunoSEQ multiplex PCR, while TCRdb's copy carries only in-frame clones and drops some. The sample records about 77,000 clones, 85% to 90% being singletons. Sequencing used PBMCs, obtained from a glioma patient whose treatment included an IDH1 peptide vaccine. The receptors derive from a woman aged 45-60 years with glioma. Each CDR3 is given with its conserved first and last residue. A D gene is named only where the DNA matches it firmly. Clone size appears in some rows only: once, few, many, or a class for an expanded clone.

v_call	j_call	clone_size	d_call	cdr3_aa	cdr3_nt
TRBV19	TRBJ2-6	.	TRBD1	CASSLRDRVLSGANVLTF	TGTGCCAGTAGTCTCCGGGACAGGGTATTATCTGGGGCCAACGTCCTGACTTTC
TRBV5-4	TRBJ2-3	.	TRBD2	CASSPWTSGRASSPAQYF	TGTGCCAGCAGCCCTTGGACTAGCGGGAGGGCAAGCAGCCCGGCGCAGTATTTT
TRBV5-6	TRBJ1-2	.	TRBD1	CASSPGQGPVYGYTF	TGTGCCAGCAGCCCTGGACAGGGGCCGGTGTATGGCTACACCTTC
TRBV7-8	TRBJ2-7	.	.	CASSLGLLRRGDYEQYF	TGTGCCAGCAGCTTAGGTTTACTTCGGCGGGGAGATTACGAGCAGTACTTC
TRBV5-6	TRBJ2-7	.	TRBD2	CASSLGSSGVEQYF	TGTGCCAGCAGCTTGGGTAGTAGCGGGGTCGAGCAGTACTTC
TRBV5-4	TRBJ1-2	.	TRBD1	CASSLGKGGLDRGSNYGYTF	TGTGCCAGCAGCCTCGGGAAAGGGGGGCTCGACAGGGGTTCTAACTATGGCTACACCTTC
TRBV5-1	TRBJ2-1	.	.	CASSLESSYNEQFF	TGCGCCAGCAGCTTGGAGAGCTCCTACAATGAGCAGTTCTTC
TRBV5-8	TRBJ2-3	.	.	CASSLGGQNTDTQYF	TGTGCCAGCAGCTTAGGAGGACAAAACACAGATACGCAGTATTTT
TRBV28	TRBJ2-7	.	TRBD2	CASSSVSAGGSYEQYF	TGTGCCAGCAGTTCCGTGAGCGCGGGAGGTTCCTACGAGCAGTACTTC
TRBV14	TRBJ2-7	once	.	CASSTRGFSYEQYF	TGTGCCAGCAGCACACGGGGGTTCTCCTACGAGCAGTACTTC
TRBV11-2	TRBJ1-2	.	TRBD1	CASSLATGGFDGYTF	TGTGCCAGCAGCTTAGCCACAGGGGGTTTCGATGGCTACACCTTC
TRBV6-6	TRBJ1-1	.	TRBD1	CASSYPTGGEHTEAFF	TGTGCCAGCAGTTACCCGACAGGGGGGGAGCACACTGAAGCTTTCTTT
TRBV6-5	TRBJ1-3	.	.	CASSYSQGPGNTIYF	TGTGCCAGCAGTTACTCACAAGGCCCTGGAAACACCATATATTTT
TRBV11-2	TRBJ2-6	.	TRBD1	CASSLRGQSHSGANVLTF	TGTGCCAGCAGCTTAAGGGGACAGTCCCACTCTGGGGCCAACGTCCTGACTTTC
TRBV12-5	TRBJ2-2	.	.	CASAISGHGELFF	TGTGCTAGTGCCATAAGCGGGCACGGGGAGCTGTTTTTT
TRBV11-2	TRBJ1-1	.	.	CASSLLFALGGRSTEAFF	TGTGCCAGCAGCTTACTGTTTGCTCTCGGGGGGCGGAGTACTGAAGCTTTCTTT
TRBV7-9	TRBJ2-5	few	TRBD2	CASSSGLAVGETQYF	TGTGCCAGCAGCTCGGGACTAGCAGTCGGGGAGACCCAGTACTTC
TRBV2	TRBJ2-3	.	.	CASSYSTDTQYF	TGTGCCAGCAGTTATTCAACAGATACGCAGTATTTT
TRBV7-2	TRBJ2-1	.	TRBD2	CASSLGPLLAELSDEQFF	TGTGCCAGCAGCTTAGGACCCTTACTAGCGGAGCTCAGCGATGAGCAGTTCTTC
TRBV5-1	TRBJ2-5	.	.	CASSLAGETQYF	TGCGCCAGCAGCTTGGCTGGGGAGACCCAGTACTTC
TRBV6-1	TRBJ1-6	.	TRBD1	CASRSIRGHNSPLHF	TGTGCCAGCAGGAGTATCAGGGGGCATAATTCACCCCTCCACTTT
TRBV29-1	TRBJ2-7	once	TRBD1	CSVVGQGVHEQYF	TGCAGCGTTGTGGGACAGGGCGTCCACGAGCAGTACTTC
TRBV15	TRBJ1-4	.	TRBD1	CATSRDRGNEKLFF	TGTGCCACCAGCAGAGACAGGGGGAACGAAAAACTGTTTTTT
TRBV9	TRBJ1-2	.	TRBD1	CASSDNRDRGSYGYTF	TGTGCCAGCAGCGATAACCGGGACAGGGGAAGCTATGGCTACACCTTC
TRBV6-1	TRBJ1-2	.	.	CASSTLGRSHYGYTF	TGTGCCAGCAGTACGCTGGGCAGGTCCCATTATGGCTACACCTTC
TRBV29-1	TRBJ2-7	.	.	CSVVADYEQYF	TGCAGCGTTGTCGCGGATTACGAGCAGTACTTC
TRBV27	TRBJ2-1	few	.	CASRGTYNEQFF	TGTGCCAGCCGAGGCACCTACAATGAGCAGTTCTTC
TRBV5-1	TRBJ2-7	.	TRBD1	CASSMDGTGGIYEQYF	TGCGCCAGCAGCATGGACGGGACAGGGGGTATCTACGAGCAGTACTTC